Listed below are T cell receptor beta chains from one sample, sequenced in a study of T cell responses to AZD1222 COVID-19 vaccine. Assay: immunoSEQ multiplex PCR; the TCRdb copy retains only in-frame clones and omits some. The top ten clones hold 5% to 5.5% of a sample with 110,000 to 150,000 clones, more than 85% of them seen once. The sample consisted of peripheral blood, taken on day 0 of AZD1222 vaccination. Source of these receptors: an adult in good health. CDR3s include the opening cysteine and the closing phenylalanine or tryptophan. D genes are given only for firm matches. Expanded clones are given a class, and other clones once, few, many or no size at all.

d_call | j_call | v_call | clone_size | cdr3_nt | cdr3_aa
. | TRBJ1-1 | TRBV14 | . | TGTGCCAGCAGCCAAGAGAGGGTACTCACTGAAGCTTTCTTT | CASSQERVLTEAFF
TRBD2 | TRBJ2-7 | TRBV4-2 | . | TGTGCCAGCAGCCAAGATGGCCTAGCGGGCTCCTACGAGCAGTACTTC | CASSQDGLAGSYEQYF
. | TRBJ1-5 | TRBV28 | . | TGTGCCAGCATATTGGATAGCAATCAGCCCCAGCATTTT | CASILDSNQPQHF
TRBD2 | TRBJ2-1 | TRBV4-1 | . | TGCGCCAGCAGCCTGCAGACTAGCGGGAGGACCCACTCCTACAATGAGCAGTTCTTC | CASSLQTSGRTHSYNEQFF
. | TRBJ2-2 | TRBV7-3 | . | TGTGCCAGCAGCTCCACAGGGGAGGGGACCGGGGAGCTGTTTTTT | CASSSTGEGTGELFF
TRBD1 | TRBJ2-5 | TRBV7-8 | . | TGTGCCAGCAGCTTCGGGACAGGGCAAGAGACCCAGTACTTC | CASSFGTGQETQYF
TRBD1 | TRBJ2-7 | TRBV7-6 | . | TGTGCCAGCAGCTTAGTGGGGCAGGGGGCCTACGAGCAGTACTTC | CASSLVGQGAYEQYF
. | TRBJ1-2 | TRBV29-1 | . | TGCAGCGTTGTTCCGGGGGGTCATGGCTACACCTTC | CSVVPGGHGYTF
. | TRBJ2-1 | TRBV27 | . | TGTGCCAGCAGCCAGGGCCTCGCCTACAATGAGCAGTTCTTC | CASSQGLAYNEQFF
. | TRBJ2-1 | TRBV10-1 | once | TGCGCCAGCAGTGAGCACGGGAGTGGGTACAATGAGCAGTTCTTC | CASSEHGSGYNEQFF
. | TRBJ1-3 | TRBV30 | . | TGTGCCTGGACCGGGGGGGACGGAACCACCATATATTTT | CAWTGGDGTTIYF
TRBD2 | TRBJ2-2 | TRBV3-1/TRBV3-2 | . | TGTGCCAGCAGCCAGGGACTAAACACCGGGGAGCTGTTTTTT | CASSQGLNTGELFF
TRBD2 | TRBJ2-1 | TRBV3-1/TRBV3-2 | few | TGTGCCAGCAGCCCTAGCGGGTCCTACAATGAGCAGTTCTTC | CASSPSGSYNEQFF
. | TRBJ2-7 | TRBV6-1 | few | TGTGCCAGCAGTGAAGCCCAAGGGTCTCATCACGAGCAGTACTTC | CASSEAQGSHHEQYF
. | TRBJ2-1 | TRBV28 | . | TGTGCCAGCAGTTTGGACACCTACAATGAGCAGTTCTTC | CASSLDTYNEQFF
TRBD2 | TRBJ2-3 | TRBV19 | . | TGTGCCAGTAGTATAAATGAGGGACTAGCGGTCCCAGATACGCAGTATTTT | CASSINEGLAVPDTQYF
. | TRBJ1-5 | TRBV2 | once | TGTGCCAGCAGCGAGGGGGGGAGTAATCAGCCCCAGCATTTT | CASSEGGSNQPQHF
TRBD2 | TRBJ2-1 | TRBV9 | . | TGTGCCAGCAGCGTGGGACTAGCTTTGTCCAATGAGCAGTTCTTC | CASSVGLALSNEQFF
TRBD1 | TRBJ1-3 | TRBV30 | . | TGTGCCTGGAGTGCGACAGGGGGAAACACCATATATTTT | CAWSATGGNTIYF
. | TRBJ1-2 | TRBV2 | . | TGTGCCAGCAGTGAAGGGACAGCCAACTATGGCTACACCTTC | CASSEGTANYGYTF